Shown below are 21 T cell receptor beta chains from a single sample sequenced in a study of CD8 T cells in Susac syndrome. Random hexamers served to reverse transcribe about 0.5 to 1 ug RNA. A single record per CDR3 protein comes from TCRdb applying MiXCR to the immunoSEQ multiplex PCR reads. The sample consists of some 120,000 distinct CDR3 sequences, around 96% of them appearing once. Material: CD4+ T cells from PBMCs. These receptors all come from a human donor in good health.

This chain connects TRBV20-1 to TRBJ2-1; D remains ambiguous. Between the trimmed V and J ends, which lost 3 bases and 0 bases, there was a span of 9 bases. Germline V gene sequence: CDR1 DFQATT, CDR2 SNEGSKA (reference sequence). The CDR3 sequence is 14 residues long. Here the CDR3 reads CSASSASSYNEQFF. The CDR3 DNA sequence: TGCAGTGCTAGTTCAGCAAGCTCCTACAATGAGCAGTTCTTC.

The V and J genes are TRBV5-1 and TRBJ2-3, with TRBD1 matching 7 bases. The CDR3 extends over 15 amino acids. Germline V gives CDR1 SGHRS, CDR2 YFSETQ. Unmatched junction bases numbered 5, after V lost 0 bases and J lost 4 bases. CDR3 nucleotide sequence: TGCGCCAGCAGCTTGGGCGACAGGGTTGCAGATACGCAGTATTTT. This encodes CASSLGDRVADTQYF.

The sample holds a few counts of this clonotype. The chain is built from TRBV29-1 and TRBJ1-1; D may be TRBD1 (5 bases). In germline, CDR1 is SQVTM, CDR2 ANQGSEA. With 3 bases removed from V and 5 bases from J, the gap between germline ends came to 13 bases. This CDR3 contains 13 residues. For the CDR3, the DNA is TGCAGCGTTGAGGAGATGGGGGGGACTGAAGCTTTCTTT. Its protein product is CSVEEMGGTEAFF.

The V and J genes are TRBV18 and TRBJ1-5; D is unresolved. Germline CDR1 is KGHSH and CDR2 is LQKENI. CDR3 length: 14 residues. Trimming removed 3 bases at V and 3 bases at J, with 9 bases between. The CDR3, as DNA: TGTGCCAGCTCACCTAAGACCGACAATCAGCCCCAGCATTTT. It encodes CASSPKTDNQPQHF.

J is TRBJ2-2 and V is TRBV20-1, with 12 bases fitting TRBD2. The V gene's germline CDR1 is DFQATT and CDR2 SNEGSKA (reference sequence). The trim removed 0 bases at V and 5 bases at J, leaving 4 bases unmatched. CDR3 size: 16 residues. The CDR3 nucleotides read TGCAGTGCTAGAGATCGTACTAGCGGGAGGACCGGGGAGCTGTTTTTT. It translates to CSARDRTSGRTGELFF.

This chain uses TRBV25-1 with TRBJ1-1; D ambiguous. This CDR3 comprises 14 residues. Trimming cost V 5 bases and J 0 bases, with 10 bases left between them. Germline V lookup: CDR1 MGHDK, CDR2 SYGVNS. CDR3 in amino acids: CASSPLRLNTEAFF. The CDR3 DNA sequence: TGTGCCAGCAGTCCTCTCAGGTTGAACACTGAAGCTTTCTTT. The variable domain in full, with the rest retrieved from reference TRBV25-1 and TRBJ1-1, is EADIYQTPRYLVIGTGKKITLECSQTMGHDKMYWYQQDPGMELHLIHYSYGVNSTEKGDLSSESTVSRIRTEHFPLTLESARPSHTSQYLCASSPLRLNTEAFFGQGTRLTVV.

The rearrangement links TRBV7-2 to TRBJ2-3; unclear D gene. CDR3 length: 13 residues. V shed 0 bases and J shed 5 bases, with 6 bases lying between them. Germline CDR1 SGHTA, CDR2 FQGNSA. The CDR3 is CASSLALGDTQYF. The CDR3, as DNA: TGTGCCAGCAGCTTAGCGCTCGGAGATACGCAGTATTTT.

This sequence joins TRBV20-1 and TRBJ1-2; 9 positions agree with TRBD1. CDR3 length: 13 amino acids. V lost 5 bases and J lost 6; bases outside the gene matches: 7. Germline CDR1 DFQATT, CDR2 SNEGSKA (reference sequence). CDR3 region: CSAVNTGGDGYTF. CDR3 nucleotides: TGCAGTGCTGTAAACACAGGGGGCGATGGCTACACCTTC.

The rearrangement joins TRBV10-3 to TRBJ2-1; no firm D call. Deletions cut 8 bases from V and 8 bases from J, with 16 bases between. The germline CDR1 and CDR2 sequences are ENHRY and SYGVKD. The CDR3 runs to 13 residues. DNA for the CDR3: TGTGCCATCGCTGGCCTTAAAGACCATGAGCAGTTCTTC. It yields the protein CAIAGLKDHEQFF.

The gene calls are TRBV30 and TRBJ2-1; D possibly corresponds to TRBD2 (5 bases). Germline V gene sequence: CDR1 GTSNPN, CDR2 SVGIG (reference sequence). With 7 bases removed from V and 2 bases from J, the gap between germline ends came to 12 bases. This CDR3 has 13 amino acids. The CDR3 DNA is TGTGCCTCCCGGGGATCTCCCTACAATGAGCAGTTCTTC. It codes for CASRGSPYNEQFF.

This rearrangement joins TRBV18 to TRBJ2-1; 11 bases line up with TRBD2. CDR3 size: 13 residues. Germline V gene sequence: CDR1 KGHSH, CDR2 LQKENI. The V segment lost 8 bases and the J segment 12 bases; nucleotides outside the gene matches: 9. The CDR3 region has the DNA TGTGCCAGCGGGACTAGCGGCTTTAGCGCGCAGTTCTTC. Translation: CASGTSGFSAQFF. The full variable domain, rest sourced from reference TRBV18 and TRBJ2-1, is NAGVMQNPRHLVRRRGQEARLRCSPMKGHSHVYWYRQLPEEGLKFMVYLQKENIIDESGMPKERFSAEFPKEGPSILRIQQVVRGDSAAYFCASGTSGFSAQFFGPGTRLTVL.

This chain connects TRBV25-1 to TRBJ2-5; D may be TRBD1 (5 bases). CDR3 length equals 13 residues. The V end was cut by 7 bases, the J end by 1 base, with 10 bases between. The V gene's germline CDR1 is MGHDK and CDR2 SYGVNS. CDR3 nucleotide sequence: TGTGCCAGCACAGGGTATCGCCAAGAGACCCAGTACTTC. Translated, it gives CASTGYRQETQYF.

The chain couples TRBV5-4 to TRBJ2-2, with 9 nucleotides matching TRBD2. Germline lookup yields CDR1 SGHNT and CDR2 YYREEE (reference sequence). With 4 bases clipped from V and 1 base from J, the junction kept 5 bases outside the gene matches. This CDR3 has 16 residues. The CDR3 region has the DNA TGTGCCAGCAGCCCCCAACTAGCGGGGAACACCGGGGAGCTGTTTTTT. Protein: CASSPQLAGNTGELFF. The full variable domain, with the rest looked up from reference TRBV5-4 and TRBJ2-2, is ETGVTQSPTHLIKTRGQQVTLRCSSQSGHNTVSWYQQALGQGPQFIFQYYREEENGRGNFPPRFSGLQFPNYSSELNVNALELDDSALYLCASSPQLAGNTGELFFGEGSRLTVL.

This sequence joins TRBV5-1 and TRBJ2-5; 8 nucleotides line up with TRBD1. Germline V gives CDR1 SGHRS, CDR2 YFSETQ. CDR3 length equals 15 residues. With V trimmed by 7 bases and J by 4 bases, 12 bases remained unmatched. In DNA, the CDR3 is TGCGCCAGCGGAGTACAGGGGGTCTCCCTAGAGACCCAGTACTTC. Protein product: CASGVQGVSLETQYF.

The rearrangement joins TRBV6-6 to TRBJ2-1; TRBD2 matches at 9 bases. The germline V gene encodes CDR1 MNHNY and CDR2 SVGAGI (reference sequence). The CDR3 loop spans 16 amino acids. Trimming removed 7 bases from V and 5 bases from J; junction bases left unmatched: 12. The DNA for the CDR3 is TGTGCCAGCAACCTCGAAAGAGGACTAGCGAACAATGAGCAGTTCTTC. The encoded protein is CASNLERGLANNEQFF.

Worth noting for this clonotype: One end of the junction does not line up with germline, which may come from a read error. The chain joins TRBV29-1 to TRBJ2-7; D is perhaps TRBD2 (6 bases). CDR1 and CDR2 (germline): SQVTM, ANQGSEA. The CDR3 contains 14 residues. The CDR3 DNA reads TGCAGCGTTGAAGAGGGGGGAGATAGGTACGAGCAGTACTTT. Residues: CSVEEGGDRYEQYF.

The CDR3 DNA reads TGCGCCAGCAGCCCCCACGGGACAGGGAACACTGAAGCTTTCTTT. This gives the protein CASSPHGTGNTEAFF. This chain uses TRBV5-1 with TRBJ1-1; TRBD1 matches at 8 bases. The CDR3 totals 15 residues. Trimming at V came to 4 bases and at J to 1 base, leaving 6 bases not matched to a gene. In germline, CDR1 is SGHRS, CDR2 YFSETQ. The whole variable domain, filled in from reference TRBV5-1 and TRBJ1-1, reads KAGVTQTPRYLIKTRGQQVTLSCSPISGHRSVSWYQQTPGQGLQFLFEYFSETQRNKGNFPGRFSGRQFSNSRSEMNVSTLELGDSALYLCASSPHGTGNTEAFFGQGTRLTVV.

The V gene is TRBV15, the J gene TRBJ2-2; D gene uncertain. This CDR3 has 14 residues. V gave up 1 base and J gave up 5 bases, with 8 bases separating them. The germline gives CDR1 LNHNV, CDR2 YYDKDF (reference sequence). CDR3 region: CATSRATETGELFF. The CDR3 DNA follows: TGTGCCACCAGCAGAGCCACGGAGACCGGGGAGCTGTTTTTT. Full variable domain (outside the CDR3, taken from reference TRBV15 and TRBJ2-2): DAMVIQNPRYQVTQFGKPVTLSCSQTLNHNVMYWYQQKSSQAPKLLFHYYDKDFNNEADTPDNFQSRRPNTSFCFLDIRSPGLGDTAMYLCATSRATETGELFFGEGSRLTVL.

The chain carries TRBV2 and TRBJ2-5, with no clear D. Germline CDR1 and CDR2: SNHLY and FYNNEI. Trimming took 4 bases from V and 0 from J, leaving 9 bases between them. CDR3 length: 14 amino acids. CDR3 region: CASSVQAYQETQYF. The DNA of the CDR3 is TGTGCCAGCAGTGTTCAGGCCTACCAAGAGACCCAGTACTTC.

The V gene is TRBV5-6, the J gene TRBJ2-5; no clear D gene. CDR3 length equals 15 residues. CDR1 and CDR2 (germline): SGHDT, YYEEEE. V lost 3 bases, J lost 5 bases, and 17 bases lay in between. The CDR3 region is CASSSTTGRLETQYF. CDR3 nucleotide sequence: TGTGCCAGCAGCTCCACTACGGGCAGGTTGGAGACCCAGTACTTC.

This rearrangement joins TRBV6-2 or TRBV6-3 to TRBJ2-2, with D hard to call. Looked up from germline, CDR1 is MNHEY and CDR2 is SVGEGT. V was pared by 5 bases and J by 2 bases, with 9 bases between. The CDR3 runs to 14 residues. CDR3 protein: CASSPRLNTGELFF. In DNA, the CDR3 is TGTGCCAGCAGTCCGCGCCTCAACACCGGGGAGCTGTTTTTT.